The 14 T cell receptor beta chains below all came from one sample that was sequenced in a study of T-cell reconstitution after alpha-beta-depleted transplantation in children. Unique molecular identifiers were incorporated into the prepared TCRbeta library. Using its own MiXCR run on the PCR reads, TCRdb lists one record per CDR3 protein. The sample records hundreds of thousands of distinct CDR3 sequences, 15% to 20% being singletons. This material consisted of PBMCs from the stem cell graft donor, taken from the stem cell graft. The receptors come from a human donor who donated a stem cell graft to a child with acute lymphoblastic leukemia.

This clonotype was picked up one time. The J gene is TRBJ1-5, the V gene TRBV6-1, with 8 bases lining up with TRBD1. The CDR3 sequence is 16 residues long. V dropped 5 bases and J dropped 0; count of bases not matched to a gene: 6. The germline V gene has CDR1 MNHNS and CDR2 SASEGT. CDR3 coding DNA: TGTGCCAGCAGTCCTCGGACAGGGCTTAGCAATCAGCCCCAGCATTTT. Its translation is CASSPRTGLSNQPQHF.

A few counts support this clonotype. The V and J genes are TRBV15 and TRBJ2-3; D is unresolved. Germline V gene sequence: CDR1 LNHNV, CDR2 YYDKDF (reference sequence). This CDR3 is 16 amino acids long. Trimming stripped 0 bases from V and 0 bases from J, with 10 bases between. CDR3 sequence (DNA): TGTGCCACCAGCAGAGATCAAATATCTAGCACAGATACGCAGTATTTT. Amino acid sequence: CATSRDQISSTDTQYF.

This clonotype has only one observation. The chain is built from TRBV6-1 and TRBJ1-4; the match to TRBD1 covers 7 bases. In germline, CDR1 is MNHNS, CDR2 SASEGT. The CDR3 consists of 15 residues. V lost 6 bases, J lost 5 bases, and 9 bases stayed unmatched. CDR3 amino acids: CASSETGTVNEKLFF. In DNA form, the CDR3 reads TGTGCCAGCAGCGAGACCGGGACAGTCAATGAAAAACTGTTTTTT.

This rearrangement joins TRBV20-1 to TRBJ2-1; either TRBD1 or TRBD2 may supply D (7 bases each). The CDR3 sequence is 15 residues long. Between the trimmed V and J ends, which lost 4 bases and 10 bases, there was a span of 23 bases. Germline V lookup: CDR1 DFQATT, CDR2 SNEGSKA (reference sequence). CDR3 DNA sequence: TGCAGTGCTACCGGGGGGAGGGGGCCTAGGGCCGAGCAGTTCTTC. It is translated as CSATGGRGPRAEQFF.

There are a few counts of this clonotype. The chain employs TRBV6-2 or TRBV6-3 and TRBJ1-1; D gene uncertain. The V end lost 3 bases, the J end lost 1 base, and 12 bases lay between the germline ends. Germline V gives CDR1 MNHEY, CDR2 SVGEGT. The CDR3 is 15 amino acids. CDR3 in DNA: TGTGCCAGCAGTTATGTCGAGCTAACGAACACTGAAGCTTTCTTT. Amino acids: CASSYVELTNTEAFF.

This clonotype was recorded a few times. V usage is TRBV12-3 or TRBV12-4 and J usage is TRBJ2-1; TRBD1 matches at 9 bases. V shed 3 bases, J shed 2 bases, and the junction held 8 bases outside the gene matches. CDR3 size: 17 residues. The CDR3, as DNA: TGTGCCAGCAGTTTGTTGGGGGGACAGGGCCCCTACAATGAGCAGTTCTTC. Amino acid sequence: CASSLLGGQGPYNEQFF.

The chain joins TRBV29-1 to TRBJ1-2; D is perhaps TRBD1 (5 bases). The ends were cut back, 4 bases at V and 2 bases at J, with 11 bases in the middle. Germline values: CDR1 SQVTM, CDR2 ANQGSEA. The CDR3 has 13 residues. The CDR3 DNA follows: TGCAGCGTTGCCGGGACGGAGAACTATGGCTACACCTTC. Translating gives CSVAGTENYGYTF.

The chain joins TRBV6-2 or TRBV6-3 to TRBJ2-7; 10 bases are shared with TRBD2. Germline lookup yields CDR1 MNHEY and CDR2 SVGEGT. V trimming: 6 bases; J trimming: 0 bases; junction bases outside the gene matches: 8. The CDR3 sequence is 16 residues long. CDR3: CASSTVTSGDSYEQYF. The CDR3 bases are TGTGCCAGCAGCACCGTAACTAGCGGGGACTCCTACGAGCAGTACTTC.

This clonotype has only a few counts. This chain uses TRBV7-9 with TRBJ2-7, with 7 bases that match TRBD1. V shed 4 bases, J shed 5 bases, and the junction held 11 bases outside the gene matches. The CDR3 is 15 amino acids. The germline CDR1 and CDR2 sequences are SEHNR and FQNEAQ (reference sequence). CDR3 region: CASSSTGVQFDEQYF. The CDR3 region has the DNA TGTGCCAGCAGCTCTACAGGGGTACAGTTCGACGAGCAGTACTTC.

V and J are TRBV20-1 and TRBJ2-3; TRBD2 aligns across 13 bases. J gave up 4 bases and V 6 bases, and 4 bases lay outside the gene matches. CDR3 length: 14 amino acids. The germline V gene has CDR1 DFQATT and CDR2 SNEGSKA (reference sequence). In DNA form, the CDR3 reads TGCAGTGCACCGACTAGCGGGAGGTCAGATACGCAGTATTTT. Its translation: CSAPTSGRSDTQYF.

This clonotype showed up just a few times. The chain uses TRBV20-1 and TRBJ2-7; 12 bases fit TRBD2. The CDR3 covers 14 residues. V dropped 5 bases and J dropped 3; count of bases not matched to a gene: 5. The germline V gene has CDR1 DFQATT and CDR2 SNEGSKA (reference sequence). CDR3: CSAQTSGSNYEQYF. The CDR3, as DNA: TGCAGTGCTCAGACTAGCGGGAGCAACTACGAGCAGTACTTC.

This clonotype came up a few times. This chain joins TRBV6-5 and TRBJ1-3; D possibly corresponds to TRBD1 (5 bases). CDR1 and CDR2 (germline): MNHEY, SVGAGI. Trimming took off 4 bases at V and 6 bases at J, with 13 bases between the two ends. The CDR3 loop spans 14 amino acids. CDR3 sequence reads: CASSSGSLENTIYF. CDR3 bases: TGTGCCAGCAGTTCAGGGTCATTAGAAAACACCATATATTTT.

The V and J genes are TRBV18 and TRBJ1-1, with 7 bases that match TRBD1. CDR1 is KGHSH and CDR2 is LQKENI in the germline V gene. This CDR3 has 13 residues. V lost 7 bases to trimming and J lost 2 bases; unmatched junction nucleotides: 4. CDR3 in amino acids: CASYRTGNTEAFF. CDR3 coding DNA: TGTGCCAGCTACCGGACAGGCAACACTGAAGCTTTCTTT.

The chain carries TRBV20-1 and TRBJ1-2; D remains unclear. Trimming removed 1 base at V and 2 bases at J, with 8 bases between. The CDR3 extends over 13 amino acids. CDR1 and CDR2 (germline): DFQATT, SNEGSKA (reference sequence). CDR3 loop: CSARGTENYGYTF. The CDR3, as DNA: TGCAGTGCTAGAGGGACGGAAAACTATGGCTACACCTTC.